The 26 T cell receptor beta chains presented below share a single source sample, sequenced in a study of blood T cell repertoires in COVID-19. Here immunoSEQ multiplex PCR was the method, and the copy in TCRdb shows in-frame clones only, minus some. The sample shows about 230,000 clones, over 75% of them seen only once. The sequencing sample was made of peripheral blood. The source of these receptors is a woman of 80 years or more with acute or convalescent COVID-19.

This clone was recorded at least ten times. The chain joins TRBV25-1 to TRBJ1-2; D may be TRBD1 (6 bases). CDR1 is MGHDK and CDR2 is SYGVNS in the germline V gene. V lost 2 bases and J lost 6, with 13 bases in between. CDR3 length equals 14 residues. The CDR3 bases are TGTGCCAGCAGTGAACCGGGGGGCGCTCATGGCTACACCTTC. This sequence encodes CASSEPGGAHGYTF.

V usage is TRBV9 and J usage is TRBJ2-1; 8 bases are a match to TRBD2. The germline CDR1 and CDR2 sequences are SGDLS and YYNGEE. The CDR3 totals 16 residues. The trim removed 4 bases at V and 7 bases at J, leaving 13 bases unmatched. The CDR3 sequence is CASSRAAGVGLNEQFF. The CDR3 bases are TGTGCCAGCAGCCGCGCAGCGGGAGTGGGTTTGAATGAGCAGTTCTTC. The full variable domain, with the rest looked up from reference TRBV9 and TRBJ2-1, is DSGVTQTPKHLITATGQRVTLRCSPRSGDLSVYWYQQSLDQGLQFLIQYYNGEERAKGNILERFSAQQFPDLHSELNLSSLELGDSALYFCASSRAAGVGLNEQFFGPGTRLTVL.

The chain couples TRBV28 to TRBJ2-3, with 13 bases matching TRBD2. This CDR3 is built from 19 residues. With 4 bases clipped from V and 1 base from J, the junction kept 11 bases outside the gene matches. Germline values: CDR1 MDHEN, CDR2 SYDVKM. The CDR3 protein is CASSSRLAGGASGTDTQYF. The CDR3, as DNA: TGTGCCAGCAGTTCACGACTAGCGGGAGGCGCCTCGGGCACAGATACGCAGTATTTT.

This clone was seen a few times. The chain joins TRBV5-1 to TRBJ1-4; TRBD1 agrees at 8 bases. V gave up 4 bases and J gave up 4 bases; unmatched junction bases: 6. Looked up from germline, CDR1 is SGHRS and CDR2 is YFSETQ. The CDR3 sequence is 15 residues long. The CDR3 bases are TGCGCCAGCAGCGTTCGGACAGGGCGTAATGAAAAACTGTTTTTT. Its protein is CASSVRTGRNEKLFF. Variable domain in full (rest from reference TRBV5-1 and TRBJ1-4): KAGVTQTPRYLIKTRGQQVTLSCSPISGHRSVSWYQQTPGQGLQFLFEYFSETQRNKGNFPGRFSGRQFSNSRSEMNVSTLELGDSALYLCASSVRTGRNEKLFFGSGTQLSVL.

This clone was observed once. The J gene is TRBJ2-7, the V gene TRBV7-9, with D possibly being TRBD1 (5 bases). The length of the CDR3 is 12 residues. The germline V gene has CDR1 SEHNR and CDR2 FQNEAQ (reference sequence). The V end was cut by 5 bases, the J end by 1 base, with 6 bases between. The CDR3 protein is CASSGASYEQYF. The CDR3, as DNA: TGTGCCAGCAGCGGGGCTTCCTACGAGCAGTACTTC.

In the case of this clone: Other DNA sequences of this sample code for an identical CDR3. The chain employs TRBV6-5 and TRBJ1-5; TRBD1 agrees at 8 bases. V was pared by 6 bases and J by 4 bases, with 5 bases of the junction left unmatched. CDR3 size: 14 residues. Germline V gene lookup returns CDR1 MNHEY and CDR2 SVGAGI. DNA for the CDR3: TGTGCCAGCAGGAGAACAGGGGGAAATCAGCCCCAGCATTTT. It codes for CASRRTGGNQPQHF.

As concerns this clone: This may stem from a read error, because a much larger clone lies one nucleotide away. J is TRBJ1-5 and V is TRBV19; 7 positions agree with TRBD1. The germline gives CDR1 LNHDA, CDR2 SQIVND (reference sequence). V lost 10 bases, J lost 7 bases, and 16 bases stayed unmatched. The CDR3 loop spans 15 amino acids. This CDR3 is CANRRQGRSEQPQHF. CDR3 DNA: TGTGCCAATAGACGACAGGGAAGGTCGGAGCAGCCCCAGCATTTT.

V gene TRBV5-1 combines with J gene TRBJ1-2; 7 bases map to TRBD1. V was pared by 0 bases and J by 7 bases, with 9 bases of the junction left unmatched. The CDR3 length is 15 residues. CDR1 is SGHRS, CDR2 YFSETQ, per germline. The CDR3 reads CASSLAGGEAFGYTF. In nucleotides, the CDR3 is TGCGCCAGCAGCTTGGCAGGGGGTGAGGCCTTTGGCTACACCTTC.

The chain is built from TRBV9 and TRBJ2-5, with 11 bases that match TRBD2. The J segment lost 2 bases and the V segment lost 0 bases, leaving 12 bases of the junction unmatched. CDR1 and CDR2 from the germline V gene are SGDLS and YYNGEE. CDR3 length equals 19 residues. This CDR3 is CASSVAPTSGIGGQETQYF. The CDR3 region has the DNA TGTGCCAGCAGCGTAGCTCCGACTAGCGGGATAGGTGGGCAAGAGACCCAGTACTTC.

The chain is built from TRBV6-6 and TRBJ2-7, with D perhaps matching TRBD2 (6 bases). Germline CDR1 is MNHNY and CDR2 is SVGAGI (reference sequence). The CDR3 consists of 15 residues. V shed 4 bases and J shed 0 bases, with 13 bases lying between them. This CDR3 reads CASSSLPSASYEQYF. CDR3 sequence (DNA): TGTGCCAGCAGTTCCCTACCTAGCGCCTCCTACGAGCAGTACTTC.

The rearrangement uses TRBV3-1 (or the pseudogene TRBV3-2) and TRBJ1-3, with D maybe TRBD1 (6 bases). This CDR3 comprises 15 residues. V lost 6 bases and J 0 bases, leaving 12 bases between the germline ends. Germline V lookup: CDR1 LGHDT, CDR2 YNNKEL (reference sequence). This CDR3 is CASRPGHRSGNTIYF. The CDR3 nucleotides read TGTGCCAGCAGACCGGGACATCGCTCTGGAAACACCATATATTTT.

This clone came up a few times. This rearrangement joins TRBV5-5 to TRBJ1-2; weak D call: TRBD1 (6 bases). The CDR3 sequence is 14 residues long. Trimming pared 4 bases from V and 4 bases from J, leaving 14 bases between. Germline CDR1 reads SGHKS; CDR2 reads YYEKEE (reference sequence). The CDR3 spells CASSPDSGGYGYTF. The CDR3 DNA reads TGTGCCAGCAGCCCGGACAGTGGCGGCTATGGCTACACCTTC. Full variable domain (outside the CDR3, taken from reference TRBV5-5 and TRBJ1-2): DAGVTQSPTHLIKTRGQQVTLRCSPISGHKSVSWYQQVLGQGPQFIFQYYEKEERGRGNFPDRFSARQFPNYSSELNVNALLLGDSALYLCASSPDSGGYGYTFGSGTRLTVV.

The CDR3 region is CASIPGGSNQPQHF. CDR3 nucleotide sequence: TGTGCCAGCATTCCAGGGGGGAGCAATCAGCCCCAGCATTTT. The J gene is TRBJ1-5, the V gene TRBV28; 7 bases line up with TRBD1. The V gene end was trimmed by 7 bases and the J gene end by 1 base; junction bases not matched to a gene: 4. This CDR3 region has 14 residues. From germline, CDR1 is MDHEN and CDR2 SYDVKM.

This chain links TRBV5-4 with TRBJ1-6, with 8 bases that match TRBD1. This CDR3 spans 15 amino acids. The V segment lost 1 base and the J segment 7 bases; nucleotides outside the gene matches: 4. Germline V gene lookup returns CDR1 SGHNT and CDR2 YYREEE (reference sequence). CDR3: CASSLRQGANSPLHF. CDR3 DNA sequence: TGTGCCAGCAGCTTGCGGCAGGGGGCAAATTCACCCCTCCACTTT. The full variable domain, its missing parts supplied by reference TRBV5-4 and TRBJ1-6, is ETGVTQSPTHLIKTRGQQVTLRCSSQSGHNTVSWYQQALGQGPQFIFQYYREEENGRGNFPPRFSGLQFPNYSSELNVNALELDDSALYLCASSLRQGANSPLHFGNGTRLTVT.

This clone was picked up a small number of times. This chain joins TRBV19 and TRBJ2-7, with a tentative D call TRBD1 (6 bases). Deletions cut 3 bases from V and 2 bases from J, with 11 bases between. CDR1 and CDR2 from the germline V gene are LNHDA and SQIVND (reference sequence). This CDR3 has 14 amino acids. Here the CDR3 reads CASSISDRPYEQYF. CDR3 coding DNA: TGTGCCAGTAGTATCTCGGACAGACCCTACGAGCAGTACTTC.

This chain connects TRBV7-9 to TRBJ1-6; 9 bases match TRBD1. V trimming: 5 bases; J trimming: 6 bases; junction bases outside the gene matches: 5. This CDR3 has 15 amino acids. In germline, CDR1 is SEHNR, CDR2 FQNEAQ (reference sequence). CDR3 bases: TGTGCCAGCAGCCCCGGGACAGGGACTAATTCACCCCTCCACTTT. This encodes CASSPGTGTNSPLHF.

The rearrangement links TRBV30 to TRBJ1-1, with D possibly matching TRBD1 (6 bases). Trimming took 3 bases from V and 1 from J, leaving 9 bases between them. This CDR3 spans 13 amino acids. Germline V lookup: CDR1 GTSNPN, CDR2 SVGIG (reference sequence). The CDR3 sequence is CAWRRTENTEAFF. The DNA of the CDR3 is TGTGCCTGGAGAAGGACAGAGAACACTGAAGCTTTCTTT. The full variable domain, completed using reference TRBV30 and TRBJ1-1, is SQTIHQWPATLVQPVGSPLSLECTVEGTSNPNLYWYRQAAGRGLQLLFYSVGIGQISSEVPQNLSASRPQDRQFILSSKKLLLSDSGFYLCAWRRTENTEAFFGQGTRLTVV.

V usage is TRBV11-2 and J usage is TRBJ1-5; 10 bases align to TRBD1. The trim removed 2 bases at V and 5 bases at J, leaving 12 bases unmatched. This CDR3 is 18 amino acids long. Germline V gene lookup returns CDR1 SGHAT and CDR2 FQNNGV. The CDR3 spells CASSLRAGGQGKDQPQHF. CDR3 nucleotides: TGTGCCAGCAGCTTAAGGGCCGGGGGACAGGGGAAAGATCAGCCCCAGCATTTT.

This chain uses TRBV10-3 with TRBJ1-3, with 7 bases lining up with TRBD1. The germline CDR1 and CDR2 sequences are ENHRY and SYGVKD. With 8 bases clipped from V and 3 bases from J, the junction kept 10 bases outside the gene matches. The CDR3 loop spans 15 amino acids. CDR3 in DNA: TGTGCCATCGCGTCGGAGGGGGCGCTTGGAAACACCATATATTTT. Its protein product is CAIASEGALGNTIYF.

V gene TRBV24-1 combines with J gene TRBJ1-5; TRBD1 matches at 10 bases. The CDR3 sequence is 15 residues long. Looked up from germline, CDR1 is KGHDR and CDR2 is SFDVKD. CDR3 in amino acids: CGGDRGLGSNQPQHF. The CDR3 nucleotides read TGTGGAGGAGACAGGGGGCTAGGAAGCAATCAGCCCCAGCATTTT.

The sample holds one count of this clone. This rearrangement joins TRBV14 to TRBJ1-1; D is unresolved. Germline CDR1 reads SGHDN; CDR2 reads FVKESK. The length of the CDR3 is 14 residues. Trimming cost V 0 bases and J 8 bases, with 13 bases left between them. CDR3 DNA: TGTGCCAGCAGCCAAGATCTAATCCGCCCGGAAGCTTTCTTT. It yields the protein CASSQDLIRPEAFF. The whole variable domain, filled in from reference TRBV14 and TRBJ1-1, reads EAGVTQFPSHSVIEKGQTVTLRCDPISGHDNLYWYRRVMGKEIKFLLHFVKESKQDESGMPNNRFLAERTGGTYSTLKVQPAELEDSGVYFCASSQDLIRPEAFFGQGTRLTVV.

This clone has just one count. The chain couples TRBV28 to TRBJ1-5; D gene uncertain. The germline V gene has CDR1 MDHEN and CDR2 SYDVKM. The germline V and J ends were trimmed by 5 bases and 4 bases, with 6 bases remaining between them. CDR3 size: 12 residues. The CDR3, as DNA: TGTGCCAGCAGTACTGCAAATCAGCCCCAGCATTTT. Residues: CASSTANQPQHF.

The rearrangement links TRBV19 to TRBJ2-7; TRBD2 matches 16 bases. Per the germline V gene, CDR1 is LNHDA and CDR2 is SQIVND (reference sequence). The CDR3 sequence is 18 residues long. After removal of 5 bases from V and 0 bases from J, the junction contained 7 bases not matched to a gene. The CDR3 reads CASSSQGTSGRASYEQYF. CDR3 sequence (DNA): TGTGCCAGTAGTTCACAGGGGACTAGCGGGAGGGCCTCCTACGAGCAGTACTTC.

The rearrangement joins TRBV10-2 to TRBJ2-3, with 7 bases lining up with TRBD1. V lost 9 bases and J lost 0; bases outside the gene matches: 9. This CDR3 has 15 amino acids. The germline CDR1 and CDR2 sequences are WSHSY and SAAADI. The CDR3, as DNA: TGCGCCAGGGATAGGGACAGCTCTAGCACAGATACGCAGTATTTT. Protein: CARDRDSSSTDTQYF.

The chain couples TRBV7-2 to TRBJ2-7; D is perhaps TRBD1 (6 bases). There are 13 residues in the CDR3. V lost 1 base to trimming and J lost 5 bases, with 9 bases between them. The germline V gene has CDR1 SGHTA and CDR2 FQGNSA. CDR3 protein: CASSLVGADEQYF. CDR3 nucleotide sequence: TGTGCCAGCAGCTTAGTGGGGGCCGACGAGCAGTACTTC.

The chain recombines TRBV5-1 with TRBJ2-6, with 7 bases fitting TRBD1. The CDR3 spans 18 residues. Trimming took 4 bases from V and 0 from J; bases not matched to a gene: 10. The V gene's germline CDR1 is SGHRS and CDR2 YFSETQ. The CDR3 region is CASSQGQAVLSGANVLTF. The CDR3 DNA follows: TGCGCCAGCAGCCAAGGACAGGCAGTCCTCTCTGGGGCCAACGTCCTGACTTTC.